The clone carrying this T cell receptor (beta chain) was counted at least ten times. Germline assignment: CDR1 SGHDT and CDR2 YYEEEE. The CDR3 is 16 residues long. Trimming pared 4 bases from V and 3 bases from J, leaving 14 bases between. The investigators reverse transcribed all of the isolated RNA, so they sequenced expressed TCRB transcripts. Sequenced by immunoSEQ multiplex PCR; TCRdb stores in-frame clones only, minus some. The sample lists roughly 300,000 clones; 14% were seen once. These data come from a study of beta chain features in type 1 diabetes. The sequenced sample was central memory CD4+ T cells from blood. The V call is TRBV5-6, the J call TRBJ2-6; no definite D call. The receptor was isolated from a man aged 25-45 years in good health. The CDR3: CASSPDSSYGANVLTF. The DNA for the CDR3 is TGTGCCAGCAGCCCTGACTCCTCCTATGGGGCCAACGTCCTGACTTTC.